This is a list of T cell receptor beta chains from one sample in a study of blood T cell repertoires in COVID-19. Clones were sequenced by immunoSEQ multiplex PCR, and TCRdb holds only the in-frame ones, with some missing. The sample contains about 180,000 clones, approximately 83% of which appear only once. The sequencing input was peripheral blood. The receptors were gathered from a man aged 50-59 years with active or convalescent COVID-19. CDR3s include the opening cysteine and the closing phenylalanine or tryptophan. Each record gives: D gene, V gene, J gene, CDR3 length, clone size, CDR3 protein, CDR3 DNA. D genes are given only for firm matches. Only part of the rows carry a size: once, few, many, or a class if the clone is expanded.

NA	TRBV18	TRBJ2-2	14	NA	CASSPFDTTGELFF	TGTGCCAGCTCACCCTTTGACACCACCGGGGAGCTGTTTTTT
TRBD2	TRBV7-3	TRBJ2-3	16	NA	CASSPNGAGGTDTQYF	TGTGCCAGCAGCCCTAATGGAGCGGGAGGCACAGATACGCAGTATTTT
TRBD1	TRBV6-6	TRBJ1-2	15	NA	CASRVDRGLNYGYTF	TGTGCCAGCAGGGTAGACAGGGGGCTTAACTATGGCTACACCTTC
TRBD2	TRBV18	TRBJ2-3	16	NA	CASSPKLAGVTDTQYF	TGTGCCAGCTCACCAAAACTAGCGGGAGTCACAGATACGCAGTATTTT
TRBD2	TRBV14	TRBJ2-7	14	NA	CASSQDPLAGEQYF	TGTGCCAGCAGCCAAGATCCCCTAGCGGGTGAGCAGTACTTC
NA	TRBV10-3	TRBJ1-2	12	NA	CATNGGEGGYTF	TGTGCCACTAATGGAGGGGAGGGTGGCTACACCTTC
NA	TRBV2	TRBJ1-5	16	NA	CASRSDRWDSNQPQHF	TGTGCCAGCAGATCCGACAGATGGGATAGCAATCAGCCCCAGCATTTT
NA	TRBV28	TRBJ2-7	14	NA	CASSSHGHNYEQYF	TGTGCCAGCAGTTCCCACGGACATAACTACGAGCAGTACTTC
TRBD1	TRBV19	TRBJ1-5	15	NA	CASSVTGAGNQPQHF	TGTGCCAGTAGTGTAACAGGGGCTGGCAATCAGCCCCAGCATTTT
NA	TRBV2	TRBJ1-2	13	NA	CASSAAAEGGYTF	TGTGCCAGCAGTGCTGCGGCCGAAGGAGGCTACACCTTC
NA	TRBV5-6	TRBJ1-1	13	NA	CASSRGKNTEAFF	TGTGCCAGCAGCCGGGGAAAGAACACTGAAGCTTTCTTT
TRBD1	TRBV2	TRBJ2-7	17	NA	CASSDHLTRDRTYEQYF	TGTGCCAGCAGTGACCACCTCACTCGGGACAGGACCTACGAGCAGTACTTC
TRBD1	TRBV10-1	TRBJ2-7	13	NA	CASSEEQGNEQYF	TGCGCCAGCAGTGAGGAACAGGGGAACGAGCAGTACTTC
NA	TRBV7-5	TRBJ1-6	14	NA	CVRSRVGPNSPLHF	TGTGTCAGAAGCCGGGTGGGGCCCAATTCACCCCTCCACTTT
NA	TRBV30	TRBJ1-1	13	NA	CAWSVRVNTEAFF	TGTGCCTGGAGTGTACGCGTTAACACTGAAGCTTTCTTT
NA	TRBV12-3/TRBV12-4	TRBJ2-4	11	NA	CASSSKNIQYF	TGTGCCAGCAGCTCGAAAAACATTCAGTACTTC
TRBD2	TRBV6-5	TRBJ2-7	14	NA	CASSLGGRAYEQYF	TGTGCCAGCAGTCTGGGCGGGAGGGCCTACGAGCAGTACTTC
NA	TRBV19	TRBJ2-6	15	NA	CASQRTTSGANVLTF	TGTGCCAGCCAAAGGACAACCTCTGGGGCCAACGTCCTGACTTTC
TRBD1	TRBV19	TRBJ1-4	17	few	CASSGDRGRSTNEKLFF	TGTGCCAGTAGCGGAGACAGGGGGCGGTCAACTAATGAAAAACTGTTTTTT
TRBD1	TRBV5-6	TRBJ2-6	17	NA	CASSGTAIYSGANVLTF	TGTGCCAGCAGTGGGACAGCCATCTACTCTGGGGCCAACGTCCTGACTTTC
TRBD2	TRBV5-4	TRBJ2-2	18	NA	CASSDGTSGTHNPGELFF	TGTGCCAGCAGTGATGGGACTAGCGGGACCCACAACCCCGGGGAGCTGTTTTTT
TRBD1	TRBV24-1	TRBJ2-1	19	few	CATSPSPGTGYGSYNEQFF	TGTGCCACCAGCCCCAGCCCCGGGACAGGGTACGGTTCCTACAATGAGCAGTTCTTC
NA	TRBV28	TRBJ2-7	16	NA	CASSFSSGLYPYEQYF	TGTGCCAGCAGTTTCAGTTCAGGGCTCTACCCCTACGAGCAGTACTTC
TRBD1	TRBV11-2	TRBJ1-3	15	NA	CASTTDRVTGNTIYF	TGTGCCAGCACAACGGACAGGGTCACTGGAAACACCATATATTTT
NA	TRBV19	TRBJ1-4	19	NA	CASSIPRVGGRLTNEKLFF	TGTGCCAGTAGTATCCCCCGTGTGGGGGGACGGCTGACTAATGAAAAACTGTTTTTT
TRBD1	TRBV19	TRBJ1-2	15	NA	CASSLSTGGFRGYTF	TGTGCCAGTAGTCTTTCGACAGGGGGATTCCGGGGCTACACCTTC
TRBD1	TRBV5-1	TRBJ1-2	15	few	CASSRGQDNIGGYTF	TGCGCCAGCAGTAGGGGACAGGACAATATCGGGGGCTACACCTTC